A single sample gave rise to the 15 T cell receptor beta chains below, sequenced in a study of cytomegalovirus exposure and HLA in healthy donors. The PCR was carried out with 60 Vbeta primers and 13 Jbeta primers. Profiling relied on immunoSEQ multiplex PCR, and the TCRdb table lists in-frame clones only, not all of them. The sample holds about 150,000 clones, more than 75% seen once. Sample: PBMCs. The receptor source for this set is a man between 25 and 39 years old in good health and CMV-seropositive.

CDR3 protein: CASSPGRTTGRAQHF. CDR3 DNA sequence: TGTGCCAGCAGCCCCGGACGAACGACCGGGAGGGCCCAGCATTTT. V is TRBV7-2 and J is TRBJ1-5, with D hard to call. The V gene lost 5 bases and the J gene lost 11 bases, with 22 bases spanning the gap. The CDR3 has 15 amino acids. Germline V gene lookup returns CDR1 SGHTA and CDR2 FQGNSA.

The chain carries TRBV6-1 and TRBJ2-7; weak D call: TRBD1 (5 bases). V gave up 1 base and J gave up 3 bases, with 10 bases separating them. The CDR3 has 14 amino acids. Germline CDR1 is MNHNS and CDR2 is SASEGT. DNA for the CDR3: TGTGCCAGCAGTGAAGTGGCAGGGAACTACGAGCAGTACTTC. Its translation: CASSEVAGNYEQYF.

The chain combines TRBV9 with TRBJ2-1; TRBD2 aligns across 7 bases. Germline V gene data show CDR1 as SGDLS and CDR2 as YYNGEE. J lost 0 bases, V lost 2 bases, and 2 bases had no gene match. This CDR3 comprises 15 residues. CDR3 residues: CASSVSGASYNEQFF. As DNA, the CDR3 is TGTGCCAGCAGCGTCAGCGGGGCCTCCTACAATGAGCAGTTCTTC.

V is TRBV7-8 and J is TRBJ1-3; D may be TRBD1 (6 bases). CDR3 length: 12 residues. CDR1 SGHVS and CDR2 FQNEAQ come from the germline V gene. The CDR3 nucleotides are TGTGCGGGGGCAGGGGCTGGAAACACCATATATTTT. It codes for CAGAGAGNTIYF.

The chain links TRBV19 to TRBJ1-1; TRBD1 matches 8 bases. Germline lookup yields CDR1 LNHDA and CDR2 SQIVND (reference sequence). CDR3 length equals 12 residues. Trimming took 3 bases from V and 11 from J; bases not matched to a gene: 5. CDR3 residues: CASSMTGDRAFF. Here the CDR3 DNA reads TGTGCCAGTAGTATGACAGGGGATCGGGCTTTCTTT. The variable domain in full, with the rest retrieved from reference TRBV19 and TRBJ1-1, is DGGITQSPKYLFRKEGQNVTLSCEQNLNHDAMYWYRQDPGQGLRLIYYSQIVNDFQKGDIAEGYSVSREKKESFPLTVTSAQKNPTAFYLCASSMTGDRAFFGQGTRLTVV.

The rearrangement joins TRBV28 to TRBJ1-2, with D possibly matching TRBD1 (5 bases). The CDR3 has 13 amino acids. Trimming removed 5 bases at V and 8 bases at J, with 15 bases between. Germline CDR1 is MDHEN and CDR2 is SYDVKM. The CDR3 region is CASSLFSGSGYTF. For the CDR3, the DNA is TGTGCCAGCAGTCTCTTCTCAGGGTCCGGCTACACCTTC.

The chain employs TRBV20-1 and TRBJ2-7; no clear D gene. The CDR3 length is 11 residues. Germline V gene data show CDR1 as DFQATT and CDR2 as SNEGSKA (reference sequence). V gave up 4 bases and J gave up 4 bases, with 8 bases separating them. DNA for the CDR3: TGCAGTGCTAACGCGCTTTACGAGCAGTACTTC. Its protein product is CSANALYEQYF.

This clone was seen just once. The rearrangement links TRBV19 to TRBJ1-3; no clear D gene. CDR1 LNHDA and CDR2 SQIVND come from the germline V gene (reference sequence). The CDR3 spans 13 residues. The V end lost 5 bases, the J end lost 2 bases, and 7 bases lay between the germline ends. The CDR3 coding sequence is TGTGCCAGTAGTCCTCTTCCTGGAAACACCATATATTTT. The encoded protein is CASSPLPGNTIYF. Filled out from reference TRBV19 and TRBJ1-3, the complete variable domain reads DGGITQSPKYLFRKEGQNVTLSCEQNLNHDAMYWYRQDPGQGLRLIYYSQIVNDFQKGDIAEGYSVSREKKESFPLTVTSAQKNPTAFYLCASSPLPGNTIYFGEGSWLTVV.

The V and J genes are TRBV5-1 and TRBJ2-2, with 8 bases identical to TRBD2. The junction had 7 bases not matched to a gene; V was cut back by 2 bases and J by 4 bases. The CDR3 totals 16 residues. CDR1 is SGHRS, CDR2 YFSETQ, per germline. In DNA form, the CDR3 reads TGCGCCAGCAGCTTCTCAGCGGGAGTCGTCACCGGGGAGCTGTTTTTT. It codes for CASSFSAGVVTGELFF.

V usage is TRBV6-6 and J usage is TRBJ1-2; no definite D call. The CDR3 sequence is 16 residues long. Germline values: CDR1 MNHNY, CDR2 SVGAGI (reference sequence). Between the trimmed V and J ends, which lost 2 bases and 4 bases, there was a span of 17 bases. The CDR3, as DNA: TGTGCCAGCAGTTACCCAACGATGACGGAGACCTATGGCTACACCTTC. Its protein product is CASSYPTMTETYGYTF.

The V and J genes are TRBV7-3 and TRBJ2-1, with TRBD2 matching over 13 bases. The germline CDR1 and CDR2 sequences are SGHTA and FQGTGA. The CDR3 spans 16 residues. V lost 5 bases and J lost 7; bases outside the gene matches: 8. The CDR3 spells CASSTSGLAGRNEQFF. The CDR3 coding sequence is TGTGCCAGCAGCACATCGGGACTAGCGGGAAGGAATGAGCAGTTCTTC.

This clone was recorded only once. V gene TRBV2 combines with J gene TRBJ1-1; 8 bases are a match to TRBD1. The CDR3 sequence is 14 residues long. V was pared by 6 bases and J by 4 bases, with 7 bases of the junction left unmatched. The germline V gene has CDR1 SNHLY and CDR2 FYNNEI. In DNA, the CDR3 is TGTGCCAGCAGGAGGGCAGGGGGCGGCACTGAAGCTTTCTTT. Protein product: CASRRAGGGTEAFF.

This clone has just one count. J is TRBJ2-7 and V is TRBV10-3; 8 bases align to TRBD1. Germline lookup yields CDR1 ENHRY and CDR2 SYGVKD. The junction had 9 bases not matched to a gene; V was cut back by 5 bases and J by 6 bases. The CDR3 loop spans 14 amino acids. The CDR3 loop reads CAISTPQGAGEQYF. DNA of the CDR3: TGTGCCATCAGTACGCCCCAGGGGGCGGGCGAGCAGTACTTC.

The V gene is TRBV7-9, the J gene TRBJ2-2; 8 positions match TRBD1. Germline CDR1 reads SEHNR; CDR2 reads FQNEAQ (reference sequence). This CDR3 is 15 amino acids long. The V gene end was trimmed by 8 bases and the J gene end by 1 base; junction bases not matched to a gene: 6. CDR3 DNA: TGTGCCAGCGAAGCCGGGACAGGGAACACCGGGGAGCTGTTTTTT. This gives the protein CASEAGTGNTGELFF.

The CDR3 protein is CAISDGEEETQYF. CDR3 DNA: TGTGCCATCAGTGATGGTGAGGAAGAGACCCAGTACTTC. V usage is TRBV10-3 and J usage is TRBJ2-5; D uncertain. V was trimmed by 3 bases and J by 3 bases, leaving 8 bases between them. This CDR3 has 13 residues. The germline gives CDR1 ENHRY, CDR2 SYGVKD.